Sequencing of this T cell receptor (beta chain) was carried out in a study of T-cell reconstitution after alpha-beta-depleted transplantation in children. Regarding the study as a whole: Some patients showed high day-60 TCRbeta diversity, which derived from surviving recipient T cells and thymic progenitors. After one year, T-cell counts and TCRbeta diversity mostly came from new T cells.

Comment on this clonotype: What it binds is unknown.

For TCRbeta, the library was prepared with unique molecular identifiers. Using its own MiXCR run on the PCR reads, TCRdb lists one record per CDR3 protein. Found here are approximately 400,000 distinct CDR3 sequences, 16% of them singletons; the top ten hold just under 30%. The sequence came from a boy less than two years old who had a stem cell transplant for Wiskott-Aldrich syndrome, so the T cells may come from the graft donor. Material: PBMCs, mostly from graft donor cells, obtained 360 days after TCRalphabeta/CD19-depleted stem cell transplant.

CDR3 sequence (DNA): TGTGCCAGCAGTTTTGGGGGGGCCGCCTACGAGCAGTACTTC. Protein product: CASSFGGAAYEQYF. J is TRBJ2-7 and V is TRBV12-3 or TRBV12-4; D perhaps matches TRBD2 (7 bases). The CDR3 has 14 amino acids. With 3 bases removed from V and 2 bases from J, the gap between germline ends came to 11 bases.